These 23 T cell receptor beta chains were all obtained from the same sample, sequenced in a study of shared clonotypes between healthy human individuals. The naive CD8 subset, CD45RO-negative cells positively selected for CCR7, excluded terminally differentiated effector memory CD45RA+ cells. Sequencing used immunoSEQ multiplex PCR; TCRdb keeps in-frame clones, though not all of them. The profile shows about 1.9 million clones, 85% to 95% of them singletons. The sequencing sample was made of naive CD8+ T cells from PBMCs. Receptor source: a man between 18 and 35 years old in good health. Some clones in this sample may be carry-over from other donors' samples.

The rearrangement links TRBV5-4 to TRBJ2-1, with 7 positions matching TRBD2. The CDR3 covers 16 residues. Germline V gene lookup returns CDR1 SGHNT and CDR2 YYREEE (reference sequence). V lost 1 base, J lost 5 bases, and 9 bases stayed unmatched. The CDR3 coding sequence is TGTGCCAGCAGCTTGAGGCGGGAGACTGGGGACAATGAGCAGTTCTTC. It codes for CASSLRRETGDNEQFF.

The gene calls are TRBV28 and TRBJ1-1; the D is unclear. V dropped 6 bases and J dropped 7 bases, with 12 bases sitting between them. The CDR3 loop spans 12 amino acids. Per the germline V gene, CDR1 is MDHEN and CDR2 is SYDVKM. CDR3 sequence: CASRGSANEAFF. In DNA, the CDR3 is TGTGCCAGCAGAGGGTCCGCCAATGAAGCTTTCTTT.

The chain couples TRBV6-5 to TRBJ1-1, with TRBD1 as a possible D gene (5 bases). Germline-derived CDR1 and CDR2 are MNHEY and SVGAGI. The CDR3 totals 10 residues. The V end lost 8 bases, the J end lost 7 bases, and 8 bases lay between the germline ends. The DNA of the CDR3 is TGTGCCAGCGGGGGAGTTGAAGCTTTCTTT. It is translated as CASGGVEAFF.

This chain uses TRBV28 with TRBJ1-1; D remains ambiguous. The germline CDR1 and CDR2 sequences are MDHEN and SYDVKM. V lost 5 bases, J lost 4 bases, and 20 bases lay in between. This CDR3 has 16 amino acids. CDR3 DNA sequence: TGTGCCAGCAGTCCAACACCCCATTCGGGAGGCACTGAAGCTTTCTTT. Its protein is CASSPTPHSGGTEAFF. Complete variable domain (other parts from reference TRBV28 and TRBJ1-1): DVKVTQSSRYLVKRTGEKVFLECVQDMDHENMFWYRQDPGLGLRLIYFSYDVKMKEKGDIPEGYSVSREKKERFSLILESASTNQTSMYLCASSPTPHSGGTEAFFGQGTRLTVV.

The chain has TRBV6-1 and TRBJ2-3, with TRBD1 matching 7 bases. The CDR3 is 15 residues long. Germline CDR1 and CDR2: MNHNS and SASEGT. Trimming removed 9 bases from V and 2 bases from J; junction bases left unmatched: 11. CDR3 protein: CASTTGAEDTDTQYF. The CDR3 coding sequence is TGTGCCAGTACCACAGGGGCGGAAGACACAGATACGCAGTATTTT.

J is TRBJ1-5 and V is TRBV15; 8 nucleotides match TRBD1. Looked up from germline, CDR1 is LNHNV and CDR2 is YYDKDF (reference sequence). V lost 3 bases to trimming and J lost 6 bases; unmatched junction nucleotides: 4. The CDR3 extends over 14 amino acids. CDR3 residues: CATSSRGLFQPQHF. The CDR3 bases are TGTGCCACCAGCAGCAGGGGGCTATTTCAGCCCCAGCATTTT.

V usage is TRBV5-1 and J usage is TRBJ2-1; 10 nucleotides match TRBD2. The V segment lost 7 bases and the J segment 4 bases; nucleotides outside the gene matches: 8. The CDR3 is made up of 15 amino acids. Germline V gene lookup returns CDR1 SGHRS and CDR2 YFSETQ. CDR3 residues: CASYQSGREYNEQFF. DNA for the CDR3: TGCGCCAGCTACCAAAGCGGGAGGGAGTACAATGAGCAGTTCTTC. The full variable domain, in which reference TRBV5-1 and TRBJ2-1 provide the parts outside the CDR3, is KAGVTQTPRYLIKTRGQQVTLSCSPISGHRSVSWYQQTPGQGLQFLFEYFSETQRNKGNFPGRFSGRQFSNSRSEMNVSTLELGDSALYLCASYQSGREYNEQFFGPGTRLTVL.

This chain connects TRBV28 to TRBJ2-7; D is uncertain. This CDR3 region has 12 residues. CDR1 and CDR2 (germline): MDHEN, SYDVKM. Trimming took 3 bases from V and 5 from J, leaving 8 bases between them. Here the CDR3 reads CASSFRPDEQYF. CDR3 in DNA: TGTGCCAGCAGTTTTCGGCCGGACGAGCAGTACTTC.

This clone has just a few counts. J is TRBJ1-2 and V is TRBV7-9, with 9 bases matching TRBD1. The CDR3 is 14 amino acids. The trim removed 5 bases at V and 4 bases at J, leaving 5 bases unmatched. CDR1 is SEHNR, CDR2 FQNEAQ, per germline (reference sequence). CDR3 coding DNA: TGTGCCAGCAGCGGGACAGGGTCAATCTATGGCTACACCTTC. As protein: CASSGTGSIYGYTF.

The gene calls are TRBV28 and TRBJ1-5; D call uncertain. Germline values: CDR1 MDHEN, CDR2 SYDVKM. The CDR3 covers 12 residues. V was cut by 9 bases and J by 9 bases, with 15 bases left in between. The CDR3 region is CASSKDGPPQHF. The CDR3 DNA sequence: TGTGCCAGTAGCAAAGACGGTCCGCCCCAGCATTTT.

This clone was seen more than once but under ten times. The chain uses TRBV27 and TRBJ1-5; 8 positions agree with TRBD1. The CDR3 totals 15 residues. Trimming cost V 7 bases and J 7 bases; bases outside gene matches: 12. The germline V gene has CDR1 MNHEY and CDR2 SMNVEV (reference sequence). The CDR3 sequence is CASKLTTGDAQPQHF. CDR3 DNA: TGTGCCAGCAAACTAACGACAGGGGATGCCCAGCCCCAGCATTTT.

The chain employs TRBV27 and TRBJ1-5; no definite D call. The ends were cut back, 4 bases at V and 0 bases at J, with 10 bases in the middle. The CDR3 runs to 15 residues. The germline CDR1 and CDR2 sequences are MNHEY and SMNVEV (reference sequence). CDR3 in amino acids: CASSSRQYSNQPQHF. CDR3 bases: TGTGCCAGCAGTTCAAGGCAGTATAGCAATCAGCCCCAGCATTTT.

The V and J genes are TRBV28 and TRBJ2-5; possible D gene TRBD2, 6 bases. The germline gives CDR1 MDHEN, CDR2 SYDVKM. V lost 6 bases to trimming and J lost 4 bases, with 12 bases between them. This CDR3 spans 13 amino acids. The CDR3 loop is CASSRDGGETQYF. DNA of the CDR3: TGTGCCAGCAGCCGGGACGGGGGAGAGACCCAGTACTTC.

The V gene is TRBV9, the J gene TRBJ2-6; either TRBD1 or TRBD2 may supply D (5 bases each). Germline V CDR1 and CDR2: SGDLS, YYNGEE. Trimming removed 2 bases at V and 0 bases at J, with 15 bases between. The CDR3 covers 18 residues. CDR3 DNA sequence: TGTGCCAGCAGCGTGGGTGGCAGGGACGCCTCTGGGGCCAACGTCCTGACTTTC. This sequence encodes CASSVGGRDASGANVLTF.

The chain joins TRBV27 to TRBJ2-7; 11 nucleotides align to TRBD1. CDR3 length: 13 amino acids. Germline CDR1 MNHEY, CDR2 SMNVEV (reference sequence). Trimming cost V 4 bases and J 7 bases; bases outside gene matches: 3. This CDR3 is CASSSRDRGEQYF. As DNA, the CDR3 is TGTGCCAGCAGTTCTCGGGACAGGGGGGAGCAGTACTTC.

The J gene is TRBJ2-2, the V gene TRBV27, with 7 bases matching TRBD1. Germline CDR1 reads MNHEY; CDR2 reads SMNVEV (reference sequence). Trimming cost V 8 bases and J 6 bases; bases outside gene matches: 9. The CDR3 contains 14 residues. The CDR3 reads CASWTGWLSGELFF. The DNA of the CDR3 is TGTGCCAGCTGGACAGGATGGCTGTCCGGGGAGCTGTTTTTT.

This chain connects TRBV4-1 to TRBJ2-2; no firm D call. The CDR3 is 13 residues long. From germline, CDR1 is MGHRA and CDR2 YSYEKL. V lost 1 base to trimming and J lost 8 bases, with 8 bases between them. CDR3 in DNA: TGCGCCAGCAGCCAAGCCTATGGGGGGGAGCTGTTTTTT. Its translation: CASSQAYGGELFF.

The chain recombines TRBV15 with TRBJ1-2; D not resolved. This CDR3 contains 14 residues. The germline gives CDR1 LNHNV, CDR2 YYDKDF (reference sequence). The V end lost 10 bases, the J end lost 8 bases, and 23 bases lay between the germline ends. The CDR3: CAIPHPNRGKGYTF. The CDR3 nucleotides are TGTGCCATCCCCCACCCGAATCGCGGTAAAGGCTACACCTTC.

The V gene is TRBV27, the J gene TRBJ2-2, with D perhaps TRBD2 (5 bases). The CDR3 extends over 15 amino acids. Germline V gene data show CDR1 as MNHEY and CDR2 as SMNVEV (reference sequence). Trimming removed 3 bases from V and 5 bases from J, with 13 bases in between. The chain's CDR3 is CASSFWGEGTGELFF. CDR3 sequence (DNA): TGTGCCAGCAGTTTTTGGGGAGAAGGAACCGGGGAGCTGTTTTTT.

The chain is built from TRBV6-5 and TRBJ1-1; no firm D call. V was clipped by 6 bases and J by 3 bases, with 11 bases between them. The CDR3 length is 13 residues. Per the germline V gene, CDR1 is MNHEY and CDR2 is SVGAGI. CDR3 DNA sequence: TGTGCCAGCAGCCCCACGGTAGACACTGAAGCTTTCTTT. It codes for CASSPTVDTEAFF.

Note on this clone: Different DNA sequences within this sample yield the same CDR3. This CDR3 is CASSLEGPYEQYF. The CDR3 coding sequence is TGTGCCAGCAGCCTCGAGGGCCCCTACGAGCAGTACTTC. V usage is TRBV7-9 and J usage is TRBJ2-7; maybe TRBD2 (5 bases). The V gene lost 5 bases and the J gene lost 2 bases, with 10 bases spanning the gap. Germline values: CDR1 SEHNR, CDR2 FQNEAQ (reference sequence). The CDR3 is made up of 13 amino acids.

This clone has only one observation. The gene calls are TRBV4-1 and TRBJ2-7, with D possibly being TRBD1 or TRBD2 (6 bases each). Trimming removed 0 bases at V and 2 bases at J, with 8 bases between. The CDR3 has 14 amino acids. From germline, CDR1 is MGHRA and CDR2 YSYEKL. The CDR3 protein is CASSQEGGPYEQYF. The CDR3 DNA reads as TGCGCCAGCAGCCAAGAGGGGGGCCCCTACGAGCAGTACTTC.

This chain links TRBV7-3 with TRBJ2-1, with 11 bases fitting TRBD2. The CDR3 sequence is 16 residues long. V lost 5 bases and J lost 4; bases outside the gene matches: 7. Germline-derived CDR1 and CDR2 are SGHTA and FQGTGA. CDR3 sequence (DNA): TGTGCCAGCAGCCCCCCGGGACTAGCGGATTACAATGAGCAGTTCTTC. Translating it yields CASSPPGLADYNEQFF.